The 10 T cell receptor beta chains reported below all come from one sample, sequenced in a study of blood T cell repertoires in COVID-19. Using immunoSEQ multiplex PCR, the repertoire was profiled, and TCRdb retains in-frame clones only, with some absent. The sample has about 120,000 clones, about four fifths seen once. Sequencing was carried out using peripheral blood. The origin of the receptors is a human donor in a cohort sampled during active COVID-19.

The CDR3 is CASSSDRQGVQETQYF. CDR3 sequence (DNA): TGTGCCAGCTCATCAGACAGACAGGGGGTCCAAGAGACCCAGTACTTC. This chain joins TRBV18 and TRBJ2-5; 9 bases are a match to TRBD1. Per the germline V gene, CDR1 is KGHSH and CDR2 is LQKENI. With 5 bases clipped from V and 1 base from J, the junction kept 8 bases outside the gene matches. This CDR3 has 16 amino acids.

This chain links TRBV11-3 with TRBJ1-1; a possible D gene is TRBD1 (5 bases). Per germline, CDR1 SGHNT and CDR2 YENEEA. The CDR3 has 14 amino acids. Trimming took off 5 bases at V and 1 base at J, with 11 bases between the two ends. DNA of the CDR3: TGTGCCAGCAGCCTCGACAGCCGGAACACTGAAGCTTTCTTT. It encodes CASSLDSRNTEAFF.

The CDR3: CATSRGDSKGPQAFF. CDR3 DNA: TGTGCCACCAGCAGAGGGGACAGTAAAGGACCCCAAGCTTTCTTT. The V call is TRBV15, the J call TRBJ1-1; 7 nucleotides match TRBD1. The CDR3 is 15 amino acids. Germline V gene sequence: CDR1 LNHNV, CDR2 YYDKDF (reference sequence). V lost 1 base, J lost 9 bases, and 11 bases stayed unmatched.

The chain employs TRBV30 and TRBJ2-4; TRBD2 agrees at 7 bases. There are 14 residues in the CDR3. V was pared by 4 bases and J by 2 bases, with 5 bases of the junction left unmatched. Germline V CDR1 and CDR2: GTSNPN, SVGIG (reference sequence). In DNA, the CDR3 is TGTGCCTGGAAGAGCGGGATCTCCAAAAACATTCAGTACTTC. This sequence encodes CAWKSGISKNIQYF.

This chain uses TRBV7-7 with TRBJ2-5; 13 bases match TRBD2. This CDR3 spans 16 amino acids. Trimming took 5 bases from V and 1 from J; bases not matched to a gene: 4. CDR1 is SSHAT, CDR2 FNYEAQ, per germline (reference sequence). CDR3 residues: CASSLRLAGGQETQYF. Here the CDR3 DNA reads TGTGCCAGCAGCCTACGACTAGCGGGGGGCCAAGAGACCCAGTACTTC.

This clone occurred a few times. CDR3 DNA sequence: TGCAGCGTTCTGACAGGGGCGAATCAGCCCCAGCATTTT. Protein product: CSVLTGANQPQHF. The rearrangement uses TRBV29-1 and TRBJ1-5; 8 bases align to TRBD1. From germline, CDR1 is SQVTM and CDR2 ANQGSEA. The trim removed 5 bases at V and 4 bases at J, leaving 4 bases unmatched. The CDR3 contains 13 residues.

In its sample, this clone was seen a few times. This sequence joins TRBV2 and TRBJ2-1; D is undetermined. This CDR3 has 15 residues. CDR1 SNHLY and CDR2 FYNNEI come from the germline V gene. Trimming removed 6 bases from V and 0 bases from J, with 12 bases in between. The CDR3: CASRMTTSSYNEQFF. The CDR3 bases are TGTGCCAGCAGGATGACAACGAGCTCCTACAATGAGCAGTTCTTC.

The chain is built from TRBV9 and TRBJ1-4; TRBD1 aligns across 7 bases. The CDR3 contains 16 residues. The germline V gene encodes CDR1 SGDLS and CDR2 YYNGEE. V lost 4 bases to trimming and J lost 4 bases; unmatched junction nucleotides: 10. The CDR3: CASSPAVTGNNEKLFF. CDR3 nucleotides: TGTGCCAGCAGCCCGGCCGTGACAGGGAATAATGAAAAACTGTTTTTT.

As DNA, the CDR3 is TGCGCCAGCAGCTTGTACAGGGGGGGCGAGCAGTACTTC. It specifies CASSLYRGGEQYF. The chain carries TRBV5-1 and TRBJ2-7; D is possibly TRBD1 (8 bases). The CDR3 length is 13 residues. Germline CDR1 SGHRS, CDR2 YFSETQ. Between the trimmed V and J ends, which lost 1 base and 6 bases, there was a span of 11 bases.

This sequence joins TRBV7-2 and TRBJ2-3; no clear D gene. The CDR3 is 16 residues long. Germline CDR1 and CDR2: SGHTA and FQGNSA. Trimming removed 4 bases from V and 5 bases from J, with 19 bases in between. In nucleotides, the CDR3 is TGTGCCAGCAGCTCAGAGGCTAGTCCCAGTCGAGATACGCAGTATTTT. Protein: CASSSEASPSRDTQYF.